The 28 T cell receptor beta chains below all came from one sample that was sequenced in a study of blood T cell repertoires in COVID-19. Libraries were prepared by immunoSEQ multiplex PCR; TCRdb keeps only in-frame clonotypes and omits some of them. The sample holds about 430,000 clones, roughly nine tenths seen once. Sequenced sample: PBMCs or T cells enriched from blood (not recorded which). The receptor set was obtained from a man aged 30 to 45 who had recovered from COVID-19.

The chain is built from TRBV29-1 and TRBJ1-2; possibly TRBD1 for D (5 bases). V lost 2 bases to trimming and J lost 3 bases, with 7 bases between them. From germline, CDR1 is SQVTM and CDR2 ANQGSEA. CDR3 size: 12 residues. The CDR3 sequence is CSVEKGDYGYTF. The DNA of the CDR3 is TGCAGCGTTGAAAAAGGGGACTATGGCTACACCTTC.

This clone showed up just a few times. V is TRBV2 and J is TRBJ1-2, with D unresolved. This CDR3 has 13 amino acids. V gave up 8 bases and J gave up 8 bases, with 18 bases separating them. Germline V gene lookup returns CDR1 SNHLY and CDR2 FYNNEI. CDR3 protein: CASCVLEAGGYTF. CDR3 nucleotide sequence: TGTGCCAGCTGCGTTCTGGAAGCGGGCGGCTACACCTTC.

The chain is built from TRBV10-3 and TRBJ1-5, with no clear D. Per the germline V gene, CDR1 is ENHRY and CDR2 is SYGVKD. This CDR3 spans 15 amino acids. V was trimmed by 10 bases and J by 1 base, leaving 17 bases between them. CDR3 amino acids: CATTAWGGSNQPQHF. In DNA form, the CDR3 reads TGTGCCACCACCGCATGGGGAGGGAGCAATCAGCCCCAGCATTTT.

In nucleotides, the CDR3 is TGTGCCAGCAGCGTCGAACAGGGACGAAGGAGCACCGGGGAGCTGTTTTTT. Translated, it gives CASSVEQGRRSTGELFF. This chain links TRBV9 with TRBJ2-2; TRBD1 is a possible D gene (6 bases). The CDR3 covers 17 residues. Germline lookup yields CDR1 SGDLS and CDR2 YYNGEE. Trimming shortened V by 2 bases and J by 4 bases, and 18 bases separated the two germline ends.

The chain carries TRBV10-2 and TRBJ2-7, with a tentative D call TRBD1 (6 bases). Germline CDR1 WSHSY, CDR2 SAAADI. The CDR3 totals 13 residues. Trimming shortened V by 9 bases and J by 6 bases, and 18 bases separated the two germline ends. The CDR3 here is CASRARGFSEQYF. CDR3 in DNA: TGCGCCAGTCGAGCCAGGGGTTTTAGCGAGCAGTACTTC.

The CDR3 region has the DNA TGTGCCAGCATCCGGGGTATAGGGGAGGGCACTGAAGCTTTCTTT. Encoded protein: CASIRGIGEGTEAFF. The gene calls are TRBV6-5 and TRBJ1-1; tentatively, D is TRBD1 (5 bases). The ends were cut back, 7 bases at V and 4 bases at J, with 19 bases in the middle. Germline loops: CDR1 MNHEY, CDR2 SVGAGI. This CDR3 spans 15 amino acids.

The chain uses TRBV4-1 and TRBJ2-3; D gene unclear. Per the germline V gene, CDR1 is MGHRA and CDR2 is YSYEKL. The CDR3 has 16 residues. V was pared by 0 bases and J by 6 bases, with 16 bases between. The CDR3 nucleotides are TGCGCCAGCAGCCAAGAAACAAGACGTATCGGGGATACGCAGTATTTT. It encodes CASSQETRRIGDTQYF.

CDR3 region: CASSHSRGNTGELFF. The CDR3 bases are TGCGCCAGCAGCCATTCCAGGGGGAACACCGGGGAGCTGTTTTTT. This rearrangement joins TRBV4-1 to TRBJ2-2, with D possibly matching TRBD1 (6 bases). Germline CDR1 reads MGHRA; CDR2 reads YSYEKL. The CDR3 totals 15 residues. V lost 3 bases and J lost 1, with 9 bases in between.

The V and J genes are TRBV10-1 and TRBJ2-1; 8 positions agree with TRBD2. Germline CDR1 WNHNN, CDR2 SYGVQD (reference sequence). V lost 0 bases to trimming and J lost 0 bases; unmatched junction nucleotides: 4. This CDR3 comprises 17 residues. For the CDR3, the DNA is TGCGCCAGCAGTGAGTCTCTAGCGGGTGGCTCCTACAATGAGCAGTTCTTC. Translating it yields CASSESLAGGSYNEQFF.

V is TRBV28 and J is TRBJ2-7; D may be TRBD1 (5 bases). V lost 5 bases and J 6 bases, leaving 8 bases between the germline ends. This CDR3 has 11 residues. The germline V gene encodes CDR1 MDHEN and CDR2 SYDVKM. CDR3 protein: CASSQGAEQYF. The CDR3 DNA reads as TGTGCCAGCAGTCAGGGCGCCGAGCAGTACTTC.

This chain uses TRBV30 with TRBJ1-5; 7 nucleotides match TRBD1. The germline gives CDR1 GTSNPN, CDR2 SVGIG (reference sequence). CDR3 length: 18 residues. V lost 0 bases and J lost 1; bases outside the gene matches: 12. The CDR3 DNA is TGTGCCTGGAGTGTCGTTTTAGGGGGCGCTGGGAGCAATCAGCCCCAGCATTTT. This gives the protein CAWSVVLGGAGSNQPQHF.

Only one count was recorded for this clone. This chain uses TRBV5-4 with TRBJ2-2; D might be TRBD1 (5 bases). Trimming removed 2 bases from V and 4 bases from J, with 15 bases in between. The germline V gene has CDR1 SGHNT and CDR2 YYREEE (reference sequence). The CDR3 sequence is 16 residues long. CDR3 nucleotide sequence: TGTGCCAGCAGCTTCGACAGCCGACGTACCACCGGGGAGCTGTTTTTT. It translates to CASSFDSRRTTGELFF.

V gene TRBV7-9 combines with J gene TRBJ2-3; D possibly corresponds to TRBD2 (5 bases). Trimming left V 7 bases short and J 5 bases short, with 10 bases between. Germline loops: CDR1 SEHNR, CDR2 FQNEAQ (reference sequence). CDR3 length: 12 residues. The CDR3 region is CASTSGRDTQYF. For the CDR3, the DNA is TGTGCCAGCACCTCGGGGAGAGATACGCAGTATTTT.

In the case of this clone: Other DNA sequences in this sample translate to the same CDR3. The chain couples TRBV5-1 to TRBJ1-5; 7 bases fit TRBD1. The CDR3 is made up of 14 amino acids. Unmatched junction bases numbered 4, after V lost 0 bases and J lost 7 bases. Germline CDR1 reads SGHRS; CDR2 reads YFSETQ. The CDR3 DNA sequence: TGCGCCAGCAGCTTGGGACAGGGCGGCCAGCCCCAGCATTTT. Translating it yields CASSLGQGGQPQHF. The full variable domain, with the rest looked up from reference TRBV5-1 and TRBJ1-5, is KAGVTQTPRYLIKTRGQQVTLSCSPISGHRSVSWYQQTPGQGLQFLFEYFSETQRNKGNFPGRFSGRQFSNSRSEMNVSTLELGDSALYLCASSLGQGGQPQHFGDGTRLSIL.

The rearrangement joins TRBV9 to TRBJ1-1; D is perhaps TRBD1 (6 bases). Trimming took off 4 bases at V and 4 bases at J, with 14 bases between the two ends. In germline, CDR1 is SGDLS, CDR2 YYNGEE. The CDR3 sequence is 14 residues long. In DNA form, the CDR3 reads TGTGCCAGCAGCCTCGGGGGGCCACCCACTGAAGCTTTCTTT. Residues: CASSLGGPPTEAFF.

The chain is built from TRBV11-2 and TRBJ2-5; 7 nucleotides line up with TRBD2. Looked up from germline, CDR1 is SGHAT and CDR2 is FQNNGV. The CDR3 is made up of 16 amino acids. The V gene end was trimmed by 2 bases and the J gene end by 6 bases; junction bases not matched to a gene: 12. CDR3 protein: CASSLMAASGVKTQYF. The CDR3 nucleotides read TGTGCCAGCAGCTTAATGGCAGCTAGCGGTGTGAAGACCCAGTACTTC.

This rearrangement joins TRBV28 to TRBJ1-2; possible D gene TRBD1, 5 bases. V dropped 5 bases and J dropped 0 bases, with 16 bases sitting between them. The CDR3 extends over 16 amino acids. Per the germline V gene, CDR1 is MDHEN and CDR2 is SYDVKM. This chain's CDR3 is CASSIPGGTANYGYTF. The CDR3 nucleotides read TGTGCCAGCAGTATCCCCGGGGGGACTGCTAACTATGGCTACACCTTC.

This chain links TRBV19 with TRBJ2-5, with 7 bases fitting TRBD2. Germline-derived CDR1 and CDR2 are LNHDA and SQIVND (reference sequence). CDR3 size: 12 residues. In nucleotides, the CDR3 is TGTGCTATCCGGGGGGAGGTAGAGACCCAGTACTTC. This encodes CAIRGEVETQYF.

This chain joins TRBV28 and TRBJ1-5, with a possible D match to TRBD1 (6 bases). Germline-derived CDR1 and CDR2 are MDHEN and SYDVKM. Deletions cut 4 bases from V and 6 bases from J, with 16 bases between. The CDR3 length is 15 residues. This chain's CDR3 is CASSSPQGSFQPQHF. The DNA of the CDR3 is TGTGCCAGCAGTTCCCCACAGGGATCGTTTCAGCCCCAGCATTTT.

The rearrangement links TRBV5-1 to TRBJ2-5; the match to TRBD2 covers 11 bases. The V and J ends lost 4 bases and 1 base, in that order; junction bases with no gene match: 9. The CDR3 length is 17 residues. Germline V lookup: CDR1 SGHRS, CDR2 YFSETQ. The CDR3: CASSRSSGRRGQETQYF. The CDR3 nucleotides are TGCGCCAGCAGCAGGTCTAGCGGGAGGAGGGGCCAAGAGACCCAGTACTTC. Full variable domain (missing parts from reference TRBV5-1 and TRBJ2-5): KAGVTQTPRYLIKTRGQQVTLSCSPISGHRSVSWYQQTPGQGLQFLFEYFSETQRNKGNFPGRFSGRQFSNSRSEMNVSTLELGDSALYLCASSRSSGRRGQETQYFGPGTRLLVL.

The J gene is TRBJ1-1, the V gene TRBV5-4; perhaps TRBD1 as D (5 bases). The germline CDR1 and CDR2 sequences are SGHNT and YYREEE (reference sequence). The length of the CDR3 is 15 residues. The V end was cut by 4 bases, the J end by 0 bases, with 13 bases between. In nucleotides, the CDR3 is TGTGCCAGCAGCGCGGACACGGACATGAACACTGAAGCTTTCTTT. Residues: CASSADTDMNTEAFF.

V gene TRBV18 combines with J gene TRBJ1-3; 7 bases fit TRBD1. In germline, CDR1 is KGHSH, CDR2 LQKENI. The CDR3 sequence is 13 residues long. J was trimmed by 4 bases and V by 3 bases; bases with no gene match: 0. The CDR3 spells CASSPGQGNTIYF. The CDR3 coding sequence is TGTGCCAGCTCACCGGGACAGGGAAACACCATATATTTT. Full variable domain (missing parts from reference TRBV18 and TRBJ1-3): NAGVMQNPRHLVRRRGQEARLRCSPMKGHSHVYWYRQLPEEGLKFMVYLQKENIIDESGMPKERFSAEFPKEGPSILRIQQVVRGDSAAYFCASSPGQGNTIYFGEGSWLTVV.

The chain has TRBV19 and TRBJ2-2; D is unclear. The length of the CDR3 is 12 residues. Trimming left V 2 bases short and J 6 bases short, with 4 bases between. Germline V gene lookup returns CDR1 LNHDA and CDR2 SQIVND (reference sequence). The CDR3 loop is CASSIQAGELFF. The CDR3 coding sequence is TGTGCCAGTAGTATACAGGCCGGGGAGCTGTTTTTT.

V and J are TRBV6-1 and TRBJ2-2; D is uncertain. Germline CDR1 is MNHNS and CDR2 is SASEGT. Trimming shortened V by 2 bases and J by 4 bases, and 8 bases separated the two germline ends. The CDR3 runs 14 residues. The CDR3 protein is CASSELLLTGELFF. The CDR3 nucleotides read TGTGCCAGCAGTGAACTTCTCCTCACCGGGGAGCTGTTTTTT.

CDR3 DNA sequence: TGTGCCTGGAGCGCGGTTACGAATAATTCACCCCTCCACTTT. Translating gives CAWSAVTNNSPLHF. The chain couples TRBV30 to TRBJ1-6; D is uncertain. V shed 3 bases and J shed 5 bases, with 11 bases lying between them. The CDR3 extends over 14 amino acids. Germline CDR1 is GTSNPN and CDR2 is SVGIG (reference sequence).

About this clone itself: The same CDR3 can be traced to other DNA sequences in this sample. This sequence joins TRBV19 and TRBJ2-1; TRBD1 matches 8 bases. Germline trimming cut 3 bases from V and 0 bases from J; bases unmatched to any gene: 1. The germline gives CDR1 LNHDA, CDR2 SQIVND (reference sequence). CDR3 length equals 15 residues. The CDR3 DNA is TGTGCCAGTAGTATTACAGGGGGCTCCTACAATGAGCAGTTCTTC. It yields the protein CASSITGGSYNEQFF.

The V gene is TRBV5-1, the J gene TRBJ1-3, with D uncertain. The CDR3 is 15 residues long. V lost 1 base to trimming and J lost 0 bases, with 8 bases between them. Germline values: CDR1 SGHRS, CDR2 YFSETQ. The CDR3 DNA reads TGCGCCAGCAGCTTGAACAGTATCTCTGGAAACACCATATATTTT. It encodes CASSLNSISGNTIYF.

V usage is TRBV28 and J usage is TRBJ1-2; D ambiguous. The CDR3 totals 14 residues. Germline CDR1 is MDHEN and CDR2 is SYDVKM. The V end was cut by 6 bases, the J end by 5 bases, with 16 bases between. The CDR3 nucleotides read TGTGCCAGCAGAGACTCCCCCCGCGGGTATGGCTACACCTTC. This sequence encodes CASRDSPRGYGYTF.